The text below deals with one T cell receptor (beta chain). Its matching antigen is unknown. The template for TCR beta VDJ and CDR3 sequence profiling was genomic DNA. Via MiXCR, TCRdb re-called the reads, giving one row per CDR3 protein. The sample has around 170,000 distinct CDR3 sequences, around 60% seen once. Between the trimmed V and J ends, which lost 7 bases and 4 bases, there was a span of 8 bases. Germline lookup yields CDR1 LNHNV and CDR2 YYDKDF (reference sequence). The CDR3 extends over 12 amino acids. This sample is drawn from a study of CD8+CD57+ T cells in acquired aplastic anemia. Study results and limitations: For CD8+ Simpson's diversity, patients and controls showed no significant difference.

This chain links TRBV15 with TRBJ1-3; no clear D gene. This clonotype originated in a human donor in good health. Sequencing input: sorted CD4+, CD8+, or CD8+CD57+ T cells (not recorded which) from PBMCs. The CDR3 nucleotides read TGTGCCACCACCAATTTCGGAAACACCATATATTTT. Its protein is CATTNFGNTIYF.